Here is one T cell receptor (beta chain) with its context. This entry comes from a study of blood T cells in healthy people across ages. Germline assignment: CDR1 MGHRA and CDR2 YSYEKL. The CDR3 runs 16 residues. V dropped 3 bases and J dropped 7; count of bases not matched to a gene: 9. Through a sample-barcoded 5' primer and a J-beta primer mix, a second PCR was run for about 6 to 12 cycles. TCRdb independently ran MiXCR on the 5' RACE reads; one entry per CDR3 protein. The sample contains some 1.5 million distinct CDR3 sequences, approximately 43% of which appear only once. The chain is built from TRBV4-1 and TRBJ1-5, with 10 nucleotides matching TRBD1. The clonotype comes from a woman under 30 in good health. Material for sequencing was blood. CDR3 sequence (DNA): TGCGCCAGCAGCCAGGGCTTGGACAGGGGGTACCAGCCCCAGCATTTT. Its translation is CASSQGLDRGYQPQHF.